This TCR beta chain was obtained from a study of tissue T cells after allogeneic stem cell transplantation. A word on this clone: Its antigen is unknown. Gene names and germline match the mouse. The CDR3 is cut off 1 residue early in the read; its end comes from the germline J gene.

Profiled with immunoSEQ multiplex PCR; TCRdb holds only in-frame clones, not every one. Of about 8,200 clones listed, approximately 45% are singletons. Described time point: mouse harvest day 7 after allogeneic transplant. Tail vein injection delivered 10^7 T-cell-depleted bone marrow cells and 10^6 splenic CD5+ T cells. V lost 2 bases to trimming and J lost 7 bases, with 9 bases between them. The CDR3 spans 14 residues. The germline V gene has CDR1 KGHPV and CDR2 FQNQEV (reference sequence). Study-level points and caveats: Within patients, tissue anatomy strongly shaped TCR repertoire composition.

What was sequenced was skin. V gene TRBV26 combines with J gene TRBJ1-6; D not certain. TRBJ1-6 is flagged as an ORF with uncertain function. This sequence originates from a female BALB/c mouse given C57BL/6 T cells with graft-versus-host disease after an allogeneic hematopoietic cell transplant. The CDR3 DNA, read in part, is TGTGCCAGCAGTCTGCGGGGATGGAATTCGCCCCTCTAC. Residues: CASSLRGWNSPLY. Given in full, the CDR3 is CASSLRGWNSPLYF.